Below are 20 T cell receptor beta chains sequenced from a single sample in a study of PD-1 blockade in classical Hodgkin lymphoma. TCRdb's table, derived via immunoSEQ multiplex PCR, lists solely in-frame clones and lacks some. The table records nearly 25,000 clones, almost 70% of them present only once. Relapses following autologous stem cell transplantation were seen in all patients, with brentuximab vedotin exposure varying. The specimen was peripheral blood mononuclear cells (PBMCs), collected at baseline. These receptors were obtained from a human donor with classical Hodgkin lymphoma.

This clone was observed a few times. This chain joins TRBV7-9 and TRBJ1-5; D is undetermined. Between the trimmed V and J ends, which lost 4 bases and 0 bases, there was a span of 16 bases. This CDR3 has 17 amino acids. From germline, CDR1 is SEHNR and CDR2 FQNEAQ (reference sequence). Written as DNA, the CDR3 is TGTGCCAGCAGCTCTAGCCTTCAGGATTATAGCAATCAGCCCCAGCATTTT. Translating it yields CASSSSLQDYSNQPQHF.

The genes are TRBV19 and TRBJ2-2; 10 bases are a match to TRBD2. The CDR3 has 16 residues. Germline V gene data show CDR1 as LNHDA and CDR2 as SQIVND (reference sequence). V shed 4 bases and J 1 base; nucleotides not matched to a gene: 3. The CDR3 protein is CASSKIAGGNTGELFF. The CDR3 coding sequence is TGTGCCAGTAGTAAAATAGCGGGGGGGAACACCGGGGAGCTGTTTTTT. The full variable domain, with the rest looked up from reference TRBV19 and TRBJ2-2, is DGGITQSPKYLFRKEGQNVTLSCEQNLNHDAMYWYRQDPGQGLRLIYYSQIVNDFQKGDIAEGYSVSREKKESFPLTVTSAQKNPTAFYLCASSKIAGGNTGELFFGEGSRLTVL.

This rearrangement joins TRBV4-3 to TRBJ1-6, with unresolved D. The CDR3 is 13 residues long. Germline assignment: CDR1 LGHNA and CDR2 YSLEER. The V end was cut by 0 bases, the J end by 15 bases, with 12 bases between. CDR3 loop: CASSQDTGVLLHF. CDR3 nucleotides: TGCGCCAGCAGCCAAGATACTGGGGTTCTCCTCCACTTT.

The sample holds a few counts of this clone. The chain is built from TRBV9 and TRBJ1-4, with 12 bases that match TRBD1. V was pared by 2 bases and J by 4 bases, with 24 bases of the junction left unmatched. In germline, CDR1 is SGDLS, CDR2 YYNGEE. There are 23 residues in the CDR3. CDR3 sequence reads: CASSVGDGFGTGGRLALNEKLFF. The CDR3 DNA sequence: TGTGCCAGCAGCGTGGGTGACGGTTTCGGGACAGGGGGCCGGTTGGCGCTTAATGAAAAACTGTTTTTT. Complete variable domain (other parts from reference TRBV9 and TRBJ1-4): DSGVTQTPKHLITATGQRVTLRCSPRSGDLSVYWYQQSLDQGLQFLIQYYNGEERAKGNILERFSAQQFPDLHSELNLSSLELGDSALYFCASSVGDGFGTGGRLALNEKLFFGSGTQLSVL.

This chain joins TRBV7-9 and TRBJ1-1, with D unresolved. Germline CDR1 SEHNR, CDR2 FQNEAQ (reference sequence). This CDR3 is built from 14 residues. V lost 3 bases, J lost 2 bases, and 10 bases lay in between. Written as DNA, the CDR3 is TGTGCCAGCAGCTTGACGTCGGGTAACACTGAAGCTTTCTTT. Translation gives CASSLTSGNTEAFF.

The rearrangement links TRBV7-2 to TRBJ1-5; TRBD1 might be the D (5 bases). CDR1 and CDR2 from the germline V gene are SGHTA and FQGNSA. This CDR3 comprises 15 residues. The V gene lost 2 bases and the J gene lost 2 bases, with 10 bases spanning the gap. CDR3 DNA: TGTGCCAGCAGCTTATATGGGGGTGGCAATCAGCCCCAGCATTTT. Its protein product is CASSLYGGGNQPQHF.

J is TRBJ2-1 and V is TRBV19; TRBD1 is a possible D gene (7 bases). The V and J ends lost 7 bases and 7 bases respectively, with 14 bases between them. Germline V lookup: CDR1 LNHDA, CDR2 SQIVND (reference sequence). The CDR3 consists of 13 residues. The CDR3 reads CASMVQGGNEQFF. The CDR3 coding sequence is TGTGCCAGTATGGTGCAGGGGGGTAATGAGCAGTTCTTC.

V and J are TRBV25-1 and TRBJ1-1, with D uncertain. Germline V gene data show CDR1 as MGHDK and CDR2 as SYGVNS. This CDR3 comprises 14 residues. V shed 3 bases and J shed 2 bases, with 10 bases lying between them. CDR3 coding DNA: TGTGCCAGCAGTGAGAGTACAAGAAACACTGAAGCTTTCTTT. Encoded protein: CASSESTRNTEAFF.

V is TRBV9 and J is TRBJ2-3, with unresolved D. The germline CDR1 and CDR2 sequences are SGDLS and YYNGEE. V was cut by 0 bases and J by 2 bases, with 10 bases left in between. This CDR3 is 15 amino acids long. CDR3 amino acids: CASSVAETHTDTQYF. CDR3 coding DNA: TGTGCCAGCAGCGTAGCAGAGACACACACAGATACGCAGTATTTT.

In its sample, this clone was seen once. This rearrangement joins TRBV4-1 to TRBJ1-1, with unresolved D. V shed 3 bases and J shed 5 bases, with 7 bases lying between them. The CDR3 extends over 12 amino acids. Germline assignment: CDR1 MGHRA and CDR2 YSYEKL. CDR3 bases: TGCGCCAGCAGCCAGGGTAGTACTGAAGCTTTCTTT. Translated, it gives CASSQGSTEAFF.

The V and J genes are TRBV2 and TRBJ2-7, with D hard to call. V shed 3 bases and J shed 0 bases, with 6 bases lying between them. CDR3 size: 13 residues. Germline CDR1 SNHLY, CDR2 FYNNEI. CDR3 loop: CASSDGSSYEQYF. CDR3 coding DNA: TGTGCCAGCAGTGATGGGTCCTCCTACGAGCAGTACTTC.

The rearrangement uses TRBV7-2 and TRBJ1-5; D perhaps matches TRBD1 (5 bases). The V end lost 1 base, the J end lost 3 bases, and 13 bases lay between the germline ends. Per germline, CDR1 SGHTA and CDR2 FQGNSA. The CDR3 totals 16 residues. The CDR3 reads CASSLVGGGINQPQHF. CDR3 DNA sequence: TGTGCCAGCAGCTTAGTTGGGGGGGGTATCAATCAGCCCCAGCATTTT.

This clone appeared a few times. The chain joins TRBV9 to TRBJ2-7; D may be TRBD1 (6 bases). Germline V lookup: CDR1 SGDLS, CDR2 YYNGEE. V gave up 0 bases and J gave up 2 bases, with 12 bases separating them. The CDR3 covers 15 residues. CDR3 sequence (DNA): TGTGCCAGCAGCGTAGGGGCAGGGGATACCTACGAGCAGTACTTC. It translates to CASSVGAGDTYEQYF.

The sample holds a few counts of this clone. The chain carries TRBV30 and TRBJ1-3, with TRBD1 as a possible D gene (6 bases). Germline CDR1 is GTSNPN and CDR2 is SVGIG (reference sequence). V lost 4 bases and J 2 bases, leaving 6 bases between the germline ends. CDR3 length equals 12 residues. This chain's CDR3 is CAWNRAGNTIYF. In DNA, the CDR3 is TGTGCCTGGAACAGGGCTGGAAACACCATATATTTT.

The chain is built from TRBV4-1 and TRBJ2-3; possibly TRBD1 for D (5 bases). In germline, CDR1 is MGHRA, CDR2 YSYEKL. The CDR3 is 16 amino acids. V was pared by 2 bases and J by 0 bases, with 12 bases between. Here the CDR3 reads CASSQLDIISTDTQYF. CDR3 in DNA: TGCGCCAGCAGCCAATTGGACATAATTAGCACAGATACGCAGTATTTT.

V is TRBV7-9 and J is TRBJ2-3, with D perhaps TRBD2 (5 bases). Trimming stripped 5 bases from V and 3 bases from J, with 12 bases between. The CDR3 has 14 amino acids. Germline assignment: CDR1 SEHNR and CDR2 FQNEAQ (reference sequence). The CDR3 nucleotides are TGTGCCAGCAGCAGCACCCGCGGGACAGATACGCAGTATTTT. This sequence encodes CASSSTRGTDTQYF. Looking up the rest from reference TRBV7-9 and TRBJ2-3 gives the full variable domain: DTGVSQNPRHKITKRGQNVTFRCDPISEHNRLYWYRQTLGQGPEFLTYFQNEAQLEKSRLLSDRFSAERPKGSFSTLEIQRTEQGDSAMYLCASSSTRGTDTQYFGPGTRLTVL.

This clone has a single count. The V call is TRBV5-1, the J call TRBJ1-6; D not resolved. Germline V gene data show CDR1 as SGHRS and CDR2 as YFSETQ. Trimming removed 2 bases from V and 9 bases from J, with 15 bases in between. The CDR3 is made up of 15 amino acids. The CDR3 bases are TGCGCCAGCAGCTTCGAACCAAGGGCTAGTTCACCCCTCCACTTT. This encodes CASSFEPRASSPLHF.

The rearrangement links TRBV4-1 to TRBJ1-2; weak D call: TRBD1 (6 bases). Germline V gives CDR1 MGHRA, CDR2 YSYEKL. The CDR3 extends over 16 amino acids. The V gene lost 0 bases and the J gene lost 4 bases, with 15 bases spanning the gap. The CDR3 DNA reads TGCGCCAGCAGCCAAGATCCAGGGGACGCGGTCTATGGCTACACCTTC. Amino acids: CASSQDPGDAVYGYTF.

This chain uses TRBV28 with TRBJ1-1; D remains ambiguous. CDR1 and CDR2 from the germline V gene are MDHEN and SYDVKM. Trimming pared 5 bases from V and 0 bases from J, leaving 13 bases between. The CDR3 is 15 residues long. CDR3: CASSQLGPMNTEAFF. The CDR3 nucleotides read TGTGCCAGCAGTCAACTCGGACCCATGAACACTGAAGCTTTCTTT. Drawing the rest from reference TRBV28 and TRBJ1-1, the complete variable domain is DVKVTQSSRYLVKRTGEKVFLECVQDMDHENMFWYRQDPGLGLRLIYFSYDVKMKEKGDIPEGYSVSREKKERFSLILESASTNQTSMYLCASSQLGPMNTEAFFGQGTRLTVV.

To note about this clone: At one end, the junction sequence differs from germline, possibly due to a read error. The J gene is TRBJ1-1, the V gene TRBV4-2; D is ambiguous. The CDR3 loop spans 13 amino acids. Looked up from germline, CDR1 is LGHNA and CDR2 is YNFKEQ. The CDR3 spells CASSQGNIRRVDF. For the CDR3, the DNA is TGTGCCAGCAGCCAAGGGAATATCCGTCGGGTAGATTTT.